The 24 T cell receptor beta chains below were found in one sample sequenced in a study of OX40 agonist ivuxolimab in advanced cancers. Clones were sequenced by immunoSEQ multiplex PCR, and TCRdb holds only the in-frame ones, with some missing. Among 100,000 or so clones, over 75% were seen once, and the ten largest hold 3.5% to 4%. The sequenced sample was CD4+ or CD8+ T cells sorted from blood, obtained in a trial of the OX40 agonist ivuxolimab. These TCRs come from an adult with an advanced solid tumor such as melanoma, head and neck, liver or kidney cancer.

The rearrangement links TRBV18 to TRBJ2-7; TRBD2 is a possible D gene (7 bases). The CDR3 loop spans 17 amino acids. Trimming left V 6 bases short and J 0 bases short, with 21 bases between. Germline CDR1 is KGHSH and CDR2 is LQKENI. The CDR3 here is CASSRFRGAEDSYEQYF. The CDR3 DNA sequence: TGTGCCAGCTCCCGGTTTCGGGGGGCGGAAGACTCCTACGAGCAGTACTTC.

The chain links TRBV19 to TRBJ2-3; D is undetermined. V lost 6 bases and J lost 2, with 21 bases in between. CDR3 size: 17 residues. Germline CDR1 LNHDA, CDR2 SQIVND (reference sequence). The DNA for the CDR3 is TGTGCCAGTAGCATGGGATTTGCAAAGACTCTCACAGATACGCAGTATTTT. Protein product: CASSMGFAKTLTDTQYF. Full variable domain (rest looked up from reference TRBV19 and TRBJ2-3): DGGITQSPKYLFRKEGQNVTLSCEQNLNHDAMYWYRQDPGQGLRLIYYSQIVNDFQKGDIAEGYSVSREKKESFPLTVTSAQKNPTAFYLCASSMGFAKTLTDTQYFGPGTRLTVL.

The chain employs TRBV19 and TRBJ2-7; D is tentatively TRBD1 or TRBD2 (5 bases each). The V end lost 8 bases, the J end lost 5 bases, and 10 bases lay between the germline ends. This CDR3 is built from 11 residues. Looked up from germline, CDR1 is LNHDA and CDR2 is SQIVND (reference sequence). CDR3 amino acids: CASLQGDEQYF. The CDR3 bases are TGTGCCAGTTTGCAGGGAGACGAGCAGTACTTC.

As concerns this clone: A junction boundary mismatches the germline segment, possibly from a read error. The chain links TRBV18 to TRBJ2-7; possible D gene TRBD1, 6 bases. Germline V CDR1 and CDR2: KGHSH, LQKENI. This CDR3 comprises 17 residues. CDR3 sequence (DNA): TGTACCAGCTCACCCCACATCCCCGGCTCAGGGGTTGACGAGCAGTACTTC. It specifies CTSSPHIPGSGVDEQYF.

This clone was counted a single time. The gene calls are TRBV11-2 and TRBJ2-5, with 10 bases lining up with TRBD2. This CDR3 has 15 amino acids. The germline gives CDR1 SGHAT, CDR2 FQNNGV. The V gene end was trimmed by 1 base and the J gene end by 4 bases; junction bases not matched to a gene: 3. CDR3 loop: CASSLGVAGGETQYF. DNA of the CDR3: TGTGCCAGCAGCTTAGGGGTAGCGGGAGGAGAGACCCAGTACTTC.

This chain joins TRBV11-3 and TRBJ2-1; a possible D gene is TRBD1 (6 bases). Germline-derived CDR1 and CDR2 are SGHNT and YENEEA. CDR3 length: 14 amino acids. Trimming took 0 bases from V and 9 from J, leaving 12 bases between them. The CDR3 region has the DNA TGTGCCAGCAGCTTAGATGGGCTAGGGGGTGAGCAGTTCTTC. Amino acids: CASSLDGLGGEQFF.

The chain is built from TRBV9 and TRBJ2-1; the D is unclear. V shed 3 bases and J shed 9 bases, with 10 bases lying between them. The CDR3 runs to 12 residues. Germline-derived CDR1 and CDR2 are SGDLS and YYNGEE. The CDR3 protein is CASSAIEAEQFF. The CDR3 DNA reads as TGTGCCAGCAGCGCTATAGAGGCTGAGCAGTTCTTC.

The rearrangement joins TRBV28 to TRBJ2-6; unclear D gene. The CDR3 is 13 amino acids. CDR1 is MDHEN and CDR2 is SYDVKM in the germline V gene. V was clipped by 2 bases and J by 4 bases, with 3 bases between them. The DNA of the CDR3 is TGTGCCAGCAGTTTAAGCGGGGCCAACGTCCTGACTTTC. Translating gives CASSLSGANVLTF.

The chain joins TRBV5-1 to TRBJ2-2; D not certain. The V gene's germline CDR1 is SGHRS and CDR2 YFSETQ. V lost 4 bases to trimming and J lost 2 bases, with 18 bases between them. The CDR3 contains 17 residues. CDR3 sequence: CASSLNPLSKNTGELFF. The CDR3 nucleotides are TGCGCCAGCAGCCTGAACCCGTTGAGTAAAAACACCGGGGAGCTGTTTTTT.

The chain carries TRBV19 and TRBJ2-1; TRBD2 agrees at 8 bases. J gave up 6 bases and V 4 bases, and 5 bases lay outside the gene matches. This CDR3 has 14 amino acids. Germline assignment: CDR1 LNHDA and CDR2 SQIVND (reference sequence). The CDR3, as DNA: TGTGCCAGTAGTAAGCGGGAGTCCCCCAATGAGCAGTTCTTC. It translates to CASSKRESPNEQFF.

V is TRBV7-2 and J is TRBJ1-3, with D unresolved. CDR3 length: 16 amino acids. V lost 5 bases, J lost 0 bases, and 14 bases lay in between. Germline CDR1 and CDR2: SGHTA and FQGNSA. This CDR3 reads CASSPSWGSSGNTIYF. CDR3 coding DNA: TGTGCCAGCAGCCCAAGTTGGGGATCCTCTGGAAACACCATATATTTT.

This clone came up a few times. V gene TRBV7-2 combines with J gene TRBJ2-7; the D call may be TRBD1 or TRBD2 (5 bases each). There are 13 residues in the CDR3. Per the germline V gene, CDR1 is SGHTA and CDR2 is FQGNSA. Trimming pared 7 bases from V and 3 bases from J, leaving 13 bases between. CDR3 region: CASTRGTNYEQYF. CDR3 in DNA: TGTGCCAGCACCCGTGGGACGAACTACGAGCAGTACTTC.

The rearrangement joins TRBV18 to TRBJ2-3; D unclear. In germline, CDR1 is KGHSH, CDR2 LQKENI. The CDR3 has 14 residues. The V end was cut by 0 bases, the J end by 1 base, with 5 bases between. The CDR3 loop is CASSPPTRTDTQYF. The CDR3, as DNA: TGTGCCAGCTCACCACCGACTCGCACAGATACGCAGTATTTT.

The V gene is TRBV7-3, the J gene TRBJ1-5; the D gene is possibly TRBD1 (5 bases). Germline V gives CDR1 SGHTA, CDR2 FQGTGA. Between the trimmed V and J ends, which lost 2 bases and 3 bases, there was a span of 8 bases. The CDR3 loop spans 14 amino acids. In nucleotides, the CDR3 is TGTGCCAGCAGCTTAGGCAGGGACAATCAGCCCCAGCATTTT. Encoded protein: CASSLGRDNQPQHF.

This clone was detected only once. The chain links TRBV5-1 to TRBJ1-1; D might be TRBD1 (6 bases). CDR1 and CDR2 from the germline V gene are SGHRS and YFSETQ. V was pared by 4 bases and J by 10 bases, with 20 bases between. The CDR3 totals 14 residues. The CDR3 reads CASSDNNGGQGAFF. CDR3 bases: TGCGCCAGCAGCGATAACAACGGGGGGCAGGGAGCTTTCTTT.

The rearrangement uses TRBV30 and TRBJ1-4; D call uncertain. The germline CDR1 and CDR2 sequences are GTSNPN and SVGIG (reference sequence). The CDR3 is 15 residues long. The ends were cut back, 2 bases at V and 4 bases at J, with 14 bases in the middle. CDR3 in DNA: TGTGCCTGGAGTTTGGCGGGCTGGAGTAATGAAAAACTGTTTTTT. Translated, it gives CAWSLAGWSNEKLFF.

V usage is TRBV5-4 and J usage is TRBJ1-3, with D possibly being TRBD1 (5 bases). V gave up 9 bases and J gave up 4 bases, with 14 bases separating them. The CDR3 extends over 13 amino acids. The germline gives CDR1 SGHNT, CDR2 YYREEE (reference sequence). CDR3 sequence: CATRSRGGNTIYF. Here the CDR3 DNA reads TGTGCCACAAGATCGAGGGGAGGAAACACCATATATTTT.

This chain connects TRBV28 to TRBJ1-2, with 11 positions matching TRBD1. Germline values: CDR1 MDHEN, CDR2 SYDVKM. This CDR3 has 16 amino acids. The V segment lost 6 bases and the J segment 4 bases; nucleotides outside the gene matches: 10. Here the CDR3 reads CASRTSGTGGVYGYTF. In DNA form, the CDR3 reads TGTGCCAGCAGAACCTCCGGGACAGGGGGAGTCTATGGCTACACCTTC.

This sequence joins TRBV18 and TRBJ2-1; perhaps TRBD2 as D (6 bases). The CDR3 extends over 13 amino acids. Trimming stripped 4 bases from V and 9 bases from J, with 13 bases between. The germline V gene has CDR1 KGHSH and CDR2 LQKENI. Written as DNA, the CDR3 is TGTGCCAGCTCACTTGCGGAGGGCCTTGAGCAGTTCTTC. It is translated as CASSLAEGLEQFF.

This chain joins TRBV5-1 and TRBJ2-2; possible D gene TRBD2, 5 bases. This CDR3 comprises 15 residues. V was pared by 2 bases and J by 2 bases, with 10 bases between. Germline V gene sequence: CDR1 SGHRS, CDR2 YFSETQ. The CDR3 here is CASSFALANTGELFF. The CDR3 nucleotides read TGCGCCAGCAGCTTTGCCCTAGCTAACACCGGGGAGCTGTTTTTT.

The rearrangement uses TRBV7-9 and TRBJ2-7; TRBD2 aligns across 10 bases. The germline V gene encodes CDR1 SEHNR and CDR2 FQNEAQ (reference sequence). V lost 4 bases, J lost 4 bases, and 13 bases stayed unmatched. The CDR3 extends over 17 amino acids. As DNA, the CDR3 is TGTGCCAGCAGCTCCCAAACTAGCGGGACCACCTTTTACGAGCAGTACTTC. Its protein product is CASSSQTSGTTFYEQYF. Filled out from reference TRBV7-9 and TRBJ2-7, the complete variable domain reads DTGVSQNPRHKITKRGQNVTFRCDPISEHNRLYWYRQTLGQGPEFLTYFQNEAQLEKSRLLSDRFSAERPKGSFSTLEIQRTEQGDSAMYLCASSSQTSGTTFYEQYFGPGTRLTVT.

This rearrangement joins TRBV5-5 to TRBJ1-4; D possibly corresponds to TRBD1 (5 bases). The CDR3 is 17 residues long. The V end lost 4 bases, the J end lost 3 bases, and 19 bases lay between the germline ends. CDR1 SGHKS and CDR2 YYEKEE come from the germline V gene (reference sequence). The CDR3 reads CASSLEPGPGSNEKLFF. CDR3 coding DNA: TGTGCCAGCAGCCTGGAGCCCGGCCCAGGGTCTAATGAAAAACTGTTTTTT.

The genes are TRBV7-6 and TRBJ2-7, with 8 bases lining up with TRBD1. CDR1 and CDR2 (germline): SGHVS, FNYEAQ. The V segment lost 3 bases and the J segment 5 bases; nucleotides outside the gene matches: 15. This CDR3 has 17 amino acids. The CDR3 spells CASSFGLRGQGSNEQYF. CDR3 bases: TGTGCCAGCAGCTTCGGCCTCAGAGGACAGGGTAGTAACGAGCAGTACTTC.

The rearrangement uses TRBV6-1 and TRBJ2-2; possible D gene TRBD1, 5 bases. With 4 bases removed from V and 1 base from J, the gap between germline ends came to 10 bases. The CDR3 sequence is 15 residues long. The V gene's germline CDR1 is MNHNS and CDR2 SASEGT. CDR3 nucleotides: TGTGCCAGCAGTGTTGGGGCGGAGAACACCGGGGAGCTGTTTTTT. It is translated as CASSVGAENTGELFF.